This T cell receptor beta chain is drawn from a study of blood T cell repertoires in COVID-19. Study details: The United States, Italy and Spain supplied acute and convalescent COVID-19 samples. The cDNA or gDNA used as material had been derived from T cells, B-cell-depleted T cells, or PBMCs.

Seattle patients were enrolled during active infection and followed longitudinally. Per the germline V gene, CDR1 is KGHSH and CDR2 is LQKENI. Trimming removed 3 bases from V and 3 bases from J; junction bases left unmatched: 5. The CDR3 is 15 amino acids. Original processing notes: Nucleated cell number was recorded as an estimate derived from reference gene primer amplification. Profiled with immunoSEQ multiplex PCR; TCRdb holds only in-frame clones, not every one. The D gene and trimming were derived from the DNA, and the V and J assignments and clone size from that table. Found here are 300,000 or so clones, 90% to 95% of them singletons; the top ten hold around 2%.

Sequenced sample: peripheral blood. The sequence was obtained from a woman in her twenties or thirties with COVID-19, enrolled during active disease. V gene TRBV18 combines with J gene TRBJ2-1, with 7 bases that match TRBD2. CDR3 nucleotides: TGTGCCAGCTCACCCGGGACTAACGTCTACAATGAGCAGTTCTTC. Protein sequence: CASSPGTNVYNEQFF.